A single sample is the source of the 29 T cell receptor beta chains below, sequenced in a study of blood T cell repertoires in COVID-19. Some clones are missing from TCRdb's copy, which holds only in-frame ones; the method was immunoSEQ multiplex PCR. The table has about 140,000 clones, around 87% seen once. Sequenced material: PBMCs or T cells enriched from blood (not recorded which). The receptor source for this set is a man in his 60s who had recovered from COVID-19.

This chain links TRBV21-1 with TRBJ2-6; the listed D gene, TRBD1, was not tested against the DNA. TRBV21-1 is marked as a pseudogene. CDR3 length: 14 amino acids. CDR3 sequence (DNA): TGTGCCAGCATCCCAAACTCTGGGGCCAACGTCCTGACTTTC. As protein: CASIPNSGANVLTF.

This chain joins TRBV19 and TRBJ2-7; the D is unclear. This CDR3 is built from 11 residues. Germline values: CDR1 LNHDA, CDR2 SQIVND (reference sequence). Trimming took off 3 bases at V and 6 bases at J, with 6 bases between the two ends. DNA for the CDR3: TGTGCCAGTAGTATTAGTGGCGAGCAGTACTTC. As protein: CASSISGEQYF. Using reference TRBV19 and TRBJ2-7 for the parts outside the CDR3, the full variable domain is DGGITQSPKYLFRKEGQNVTLSCEQNLNHDAMYWYRQDPGQGLRLIYYSQIVNDFQKGDIAEGYSVSREKKESFPLTVTSAQKNPTAFYLCASSISGEQYFGPGTRLTVT.

The genes are TRBV18 and TRBJ2-7; D is possibly TRBD1 (6 bases). The CDR3 loop spans 15 amino acids. CDR1 and CDR2 from the germline V gene are KGHSH and LQKENI. Trimming pared 2 bases from V and 0 bases from J, leaving 11 bases between. CDR3 nucleotide sequence: TGTGCCAGCTCACCAGGAACAGGGCCCTCCTACGAGCAGTACTTC. Its translation is CASSPGTGPSYEQYF.

Only one count was recorded for this clone. This sequence joins TRBV5-6 and TRBJ2-1; no definite D call. This CDR3 has 14 amino acids. The V gene's germline CDR1 is SGHDT and CDR2 YYEEEE. With 0 bases removed from V and 5 bases from J, the gap between germline ends came to 9 bases. The CDR3 here is CASSLGTANNEQFF. CDR3 nucleotide sequence: TGTGCCAGCAGCTTGGGAACAGCTAACAATGAGCAGTTCTTC.

CDR3: CASSLLPGATNYGYTF. In DNA, the CDR3 is TGTGCCAGTAGTTTATTACCGGGAGCGACTAACTATGGCTACACCTTC. The J gene is TRBJ1-2, the V gene TRBV19; D is uncertain. This CDR3 region has 16 residues. V was shortened by 5 bases and J by 0 bases, with 16 bases between the two germline ends. Germline CDR1 LNHDA, CDR2 SQIVND (reference sequence).

The chain uses TRBV6-1 and TRBJ1-5; D is unresolved. CDR1 is MNHNS and CDR2 is SASEGT in the germline V gene. The germline V and J ends were trimmed by 3 bases and 11 bases, with 14 bases remaining between them. The CDR3 totals 13 residues. In nucleotides, the CDR3 is TGTGCCAGCAGTGACAGCTTGTCCCAGGCCCAGCATTTT. This gives the protein CASSDSLSQAQHF.

The chain couples TRBV2 to TRBJ2-7, with 8 bases aligning to TRBD1. The V gene end was trimmed by 7 bases and the J gene end by 0 bases; junction bases not matched to a gene: 5. This CDR3 is 14 amino acids long. CDR1 is SNHLY and CDR2 is FYNNEI in the germline V gene. The CDR3 sequence: CASNGQGSSYEQYF. The CDR3 DNA reads as TGTGCCAGCAATGGACAGGGAAGCTCCTACGAGCAGTACTTC.

This clone appeared a single time. As DNA, the CDR3 is TGTGCCAGCAGTGGGGACAGAAGCTCCTCTCAAGAGACCCAGTACTTC. It translates to CASSGDRSSSQETQYF. V is TRBV5-4 and J is TRBJ2-5, with 7 bases that match TRBD1. Germline CDR1 is SGHNT and CDR2 is YYREEE (reference sequence). CDR3 size: 16 residues. V gave up 5 bases and J gave up 2 bases; unmatched junction bases: 12.

This chain links TRBV6-1 with TRBJ1-5; 9 bases map to TRBD1. The ends lost 1 base at V and 6 bases at J; junction bases unmatched: 1. Per germline, CDR1 MNHNS and CDR2 SASEGT. The CDR3 has 14 residues. CDR3 sequence (DNA): TGTGCCAGCAGTGAAGGGGACAGGGTTCAGCCCCAGCATTTT. Its protein product is CASSEGDRVQPQHF.

This clone occurred once. Written as DNA, the CDR3 is TGCGCCAGCAGCCGAAATATAAACATCGGGGACATACTCTCCTACGAGCAGTACTTC. It codes for CASSRNINIGDILSYEQYF. The gene calls are TRBV5-1 and TRBJ2-7, with D possibly matching TRBD1 (6 bases). The length of the CDR3 is 19 residues. Between the trimmed V and J ends, which lost 4 bases and 0 bases, there was a span of 26 bases. The germline V gene has CDR1 SGHRS and CDR2 YFSETQ. The whole variable domain, remainder taken from reference TRBV5-1 and TRBJ2-7, is KAGVTQTPRYLIKTRGQQVTLSCSPISGHRSVSWYQQTPGQGLQFLFEYFSETQRNKGNFPGRFSGRQFSNSRSEMNVSTLELGDSALYLCASSRNINIGDILSYEQYFGPGTRLTVT.

About this clone: Distinct nucleotide sequences in the sample also encode this CDR3. The chain uses TRBV11-3 and TRBJ2-3, with TRBD1 matching over 7 bases. Germline values: CDR1 SGHNT, CDR2 YENEEA. The CDR3 extends over 15 amino acids. The V and J ends lost 1 base and 2 bases, in that order; junction bases with no gene match: 3. As DNA, the CDR3 is TGTGCCAGCAGCTTAGGGGACAGAGACACAGATACGCAGTATTTT. Translated: CASSLGDRDTDTQYF.

This sequence joins TRBV28 and TRBJ2-4; D is perhaps TRBD2 (7 bases). The germline V gene has CDR1 MDHEN and CDR2 SYDVKM. V lost 10 bases and J 1 base, leaving 17 bases between the germline ends. This CDR3 has 15 residues. The CDR3 DNA reads as TGTGCCACCGGAGCGAGGGGGGGGGCCAAAAACATTCAGTACTTC. This encodes CATGARGGAKNIQYF.

The V call is TRBV6-5, the J call TRBJ2-7, with 10 bases that match TRBD2. The V gene's germline CDR1 is MNHEY and CDR2 SVGAGI. The CDR3 is made up of 14 amino acids. The V segment lost 6 bases and the J segment 7 bases; nucleotides outside the gene matches: 9. The CDR3 region is CASSLAGARGEQYF. The CDR3 region has the DNA TGTGCCAGCAGCCTAGCGGGGGCGAGAGGGGAGCAGTACTTC.

The chain joins TRBV19 to TRBJ2-3, with 11 bases aligning to TRBD2. The CDR3 consists of 15 residues. Germline V gene sequence: CDR1 LNHDA, CDR2 SQIVND (reference sequence). Unmatched junction bases numbered 6, after V lost 6 bases and J lost 4 bases. The CDR3 loop reads CASRTSGRSADTQYF. CDR3 sequence (DNA): TGTGCCAGTAGAACTAGCGGGAGATCAGCAGATACGCAGTATTTT.

The genes are TRBV27 and TRBJ2-3, with TRBD1 matching 7 bases. CDR1 is MNHEY and CDR2 is SMNVEV in the germline V gene (reference sequence). The CDR3 is 17 amino acids. V shed 3 bases and J 1 base; nucleotides not matched to a gene: 10. The CDR3 region has the DNA TGTGCCAGCAGTTTCCACTCGACAGGGTCTGGCACAGATACGCAGTATTTT. This encodes CASSFHSTGSGTDTQYF.

The rearrangement joins TRBV5-8 to TRBJ2-3; 8 positions match TRBD2. The trim removed 4 bases at V and 4 bases at J, leaving 8 bases unmatched. CDR1 and CDR2 (germline): SGHTS, YDEGEE. CDR3 length equals 15 residues. CDR3 nucleotides: TGTGCCAGCAGCCTAAGCGGGAGAGGCTCAGATACGCAGTATTTT. Translated, it gives CASSLSGRGSDTQYF.

This clone was seen a handful of times. In nucleotides, the CDR3 is TGTGCCAGCAGCTCCATACTCATGAGCTCCTACGAGCAGTACTTC. Translating gives CASSSILMSSYEQYF. The chain couples TRBV7-2 to TRBJ2-7; D ambiguous. The CDR3 loop spans 15 amino acids. Germline V gene data show CDR1 as SGHTA and CDR2 as FQGNSA. The V and J ends lost 4 bases and 0 bases respectively, with 13 bases between them.

This rearrangement joins TRBV28 to TRBJ2-3; 7 bases are shared with TRBD1. Trimming removed 6 bases from V and 4 bases from J; junction bases left unmatched: 10. This CDR3 has 15 amino acids. CDR1 is MDHEN, CDR2 SYDVKM, per germline. CDR3 region: CASSLRDSPSDTQYF. The CDR3, as DNA: TGTGCCAGCAGCCTCAGGGACAGCCCATCAGATACGCAGTATTTT.

The chain uses TRBV18 and TRBJ2-1, with TRBD1 identical over 7 bases. Germline-derived CDR1 and CDR2 are KGHSH and LQKENI. V lost 3 bases to trimming and J lost 2 bases; unmatched junction nucleotides: 4. The CDR3 sequence is 15 residues long. The CDR3 DNA reads TGTGCCAGCTCACCGGGGACAGTTACCTACAATGAGCAGTTCTTC. It translates to CASSPGTVTYNEQFF.

Of note for this clone: Other nucleotide sequences from this sample produce the same CDR3. V gene TRBV18 combines with J gene TRBJ1-5; D call uncertain. The V end was cut by 2 bases, the J end by 4 bases, with 6 bases between. Germline assignment: CDR1 KGHSH and CDR2 LQKENI. There are 13 residues in the CDR3. CDR3 protein: CASSPGPNQPQHF. The CDR3 DNA is TGTGCCAGCTCACCAGGGCCAAATCAGCCCCAGCATTTT.

CDR3 DNA: TGTGCCAGCAGCCGACTAGGGACGTCCTACGAGCAGTACTTC. It specifies CASSRLGTSYEQYF. V gene TRBV6-5 combines with J gene TRBJ2-7; D is perhaps TRBD2 (6 bases). Germline V gene lookup returns CDR1 MNHEY and CDR2 SVGAGI. Trimming stripped 6 bases from V and 1 base from J, with 13 bases between. There are 14 residues in the CDR3.

About this clone: The DNA is left out, because the CDR3 cannot be placed on it with certainty; the CDR3 is given as TCRdb lists it. The V gene is TRBV20-1, the J gene TRBJ2-3; TRBD2, the table's D call, lacks a check against the DNA. Germline values: CDR1 DFQATT, CDR2 SNEGSKA (reference sequence). The CDR3 spans 16 amino acids, including both terminal residues. The CDR3 reads CSASDFRGGSTDTQYF.

The rearrangement joins TRBV7-6 to TRBJ2-3, with 9 bases that match TRBD2. The CDR3 spans 20 residues. After removal of 6 bases from V and 1 base from J, the junction contained 20 bases not matched to a gene. Germline V gives CDR1 SGHVS, CDR2 FNYEAQ. CDR3 nucleotide sequence: TGTGCCAGCAGTCCAACGGGGGGGAGTAGCGGGAGTATTCGCACAGATACGCAGTATTTT. This gives the protein CASSPTGGSSGSIRTDTQYF.

The chain employs TRBV5-4 and TRBJ2-5; 11 positions agree with TRBD2. Germline-derived CDR1 and CDR2 are SGHNT and YYREEE (reference sequence). V lost 2 bases and J lost 4; bases outside the gene matches: 7. The CDR3 is made up of 16 amino acids. The CDR3 protein is CASSLRLAGTAETQYF. In DNA form, the CDR3 reads TGTGCCAGCAGCTTACGACTAGCGGGAACGGCAGAGACCCAGTACTTC.

The chain joins TRBV30 to TRBJ1-5; possible D gene TRBD1, 5 bases. The CDR3 consists of 16 residues. The V gene lost 0 bases and the J gene lost 5 bases, with 17 bases spanning the gap. From germline, CDR1 is GTSNPN and CDR2 SVGIG (reference sequence). For the CDR3, the DNA is TGTGCCTGGAGTGTCCGTACAGGATTCCGGGATCAGCCCCAGCATTTT. As protein: CAWSVRTGFRDQPQHF.

This clone is a singleton in its sample. This chain connects TRBV27 to TRBJ2-3, with 7 bases fitting TRBD1. This CDR3 contains 17 residues. Germline assignment: CDR1 MNHEY and CDR2 SMNVEV (reference sequence). The junction had 13 bases not matched to a gene; V was cut back by 5 bases and J by 2 bases. CDR3 protein: CASSTSTGYPLTDTQYF. CDR3 coding DNA: TGTGCCAGCAGTACCTCGACAGGGTACCCTCTCACAGATACGCAGTATTTT.

The J gene is TRBJ1-1, the V gene TRBV5-4; TRBD1 matches at 11 bases. The CDR3 loop spans 14 amino acids. Germline CDR1 is SGHNT and CDR2 is YYREEE (reference sequence). Trimming cost V 5 bases and J 10 bases; bases outside gene matches: 10. The CDR3 spells CASSSGDRGRGAFF. The CDR3 region has the DNA TGTGCCAGCAGTTCCGGGGACAGGGGGAGGGGAGCTTTCTTT. Drawing the rest from reference TRBV5-4 and TRBJ1-1, the complete variable domain is ETGVTQSPTHLIKTRGQQVTLRCSSQSGHNTVSWYQQALGQGPQFIFQYYREEENGRGNFPPRFSGLQFPNYSSELNVNALELDDSALYLCASSSGDRGRGAFFGQGTRLTVV.

J is TRBJ2-1 and V is TRBV3-1 (or the pseudogene TRBV3-2), with TRBD1 as a possible D gene (6 bases). Germline assignment: CDR1 LGHDT and CDR2 YNNKEL (reference sequence). There are 15 residues in the CDR3. V dropped 4 bases and J dropped 3 bases, with 13 bases sitting between them. Written as DNA, the CDR3 is TGTGCCAGCAGCCCCGGGGTAGGGGGCTACAATGAGCAGTTCTTC. Its protein is CASSPGVGGYNEQFF.

This clone was observed a handful of times. The V gene is TRBV11-2, the J gene TRBJ2-1; TRBD2 matches at 8 bases. The J segment lost 0 bases and the V segment lost 6 bases, leaving 7 bases of the junction unmatched. Germline V gives CDR1 SGHAT, CDR2 FQNNGV. The CDR3 has 16 residues. CDR3 coding DNA: TGTGCCAGCAGAAGCGTCAGCGGGAGCTCCTACAATGAGCAGTTCTTC. It is translated as CASRSVSGSSYNEQFF.